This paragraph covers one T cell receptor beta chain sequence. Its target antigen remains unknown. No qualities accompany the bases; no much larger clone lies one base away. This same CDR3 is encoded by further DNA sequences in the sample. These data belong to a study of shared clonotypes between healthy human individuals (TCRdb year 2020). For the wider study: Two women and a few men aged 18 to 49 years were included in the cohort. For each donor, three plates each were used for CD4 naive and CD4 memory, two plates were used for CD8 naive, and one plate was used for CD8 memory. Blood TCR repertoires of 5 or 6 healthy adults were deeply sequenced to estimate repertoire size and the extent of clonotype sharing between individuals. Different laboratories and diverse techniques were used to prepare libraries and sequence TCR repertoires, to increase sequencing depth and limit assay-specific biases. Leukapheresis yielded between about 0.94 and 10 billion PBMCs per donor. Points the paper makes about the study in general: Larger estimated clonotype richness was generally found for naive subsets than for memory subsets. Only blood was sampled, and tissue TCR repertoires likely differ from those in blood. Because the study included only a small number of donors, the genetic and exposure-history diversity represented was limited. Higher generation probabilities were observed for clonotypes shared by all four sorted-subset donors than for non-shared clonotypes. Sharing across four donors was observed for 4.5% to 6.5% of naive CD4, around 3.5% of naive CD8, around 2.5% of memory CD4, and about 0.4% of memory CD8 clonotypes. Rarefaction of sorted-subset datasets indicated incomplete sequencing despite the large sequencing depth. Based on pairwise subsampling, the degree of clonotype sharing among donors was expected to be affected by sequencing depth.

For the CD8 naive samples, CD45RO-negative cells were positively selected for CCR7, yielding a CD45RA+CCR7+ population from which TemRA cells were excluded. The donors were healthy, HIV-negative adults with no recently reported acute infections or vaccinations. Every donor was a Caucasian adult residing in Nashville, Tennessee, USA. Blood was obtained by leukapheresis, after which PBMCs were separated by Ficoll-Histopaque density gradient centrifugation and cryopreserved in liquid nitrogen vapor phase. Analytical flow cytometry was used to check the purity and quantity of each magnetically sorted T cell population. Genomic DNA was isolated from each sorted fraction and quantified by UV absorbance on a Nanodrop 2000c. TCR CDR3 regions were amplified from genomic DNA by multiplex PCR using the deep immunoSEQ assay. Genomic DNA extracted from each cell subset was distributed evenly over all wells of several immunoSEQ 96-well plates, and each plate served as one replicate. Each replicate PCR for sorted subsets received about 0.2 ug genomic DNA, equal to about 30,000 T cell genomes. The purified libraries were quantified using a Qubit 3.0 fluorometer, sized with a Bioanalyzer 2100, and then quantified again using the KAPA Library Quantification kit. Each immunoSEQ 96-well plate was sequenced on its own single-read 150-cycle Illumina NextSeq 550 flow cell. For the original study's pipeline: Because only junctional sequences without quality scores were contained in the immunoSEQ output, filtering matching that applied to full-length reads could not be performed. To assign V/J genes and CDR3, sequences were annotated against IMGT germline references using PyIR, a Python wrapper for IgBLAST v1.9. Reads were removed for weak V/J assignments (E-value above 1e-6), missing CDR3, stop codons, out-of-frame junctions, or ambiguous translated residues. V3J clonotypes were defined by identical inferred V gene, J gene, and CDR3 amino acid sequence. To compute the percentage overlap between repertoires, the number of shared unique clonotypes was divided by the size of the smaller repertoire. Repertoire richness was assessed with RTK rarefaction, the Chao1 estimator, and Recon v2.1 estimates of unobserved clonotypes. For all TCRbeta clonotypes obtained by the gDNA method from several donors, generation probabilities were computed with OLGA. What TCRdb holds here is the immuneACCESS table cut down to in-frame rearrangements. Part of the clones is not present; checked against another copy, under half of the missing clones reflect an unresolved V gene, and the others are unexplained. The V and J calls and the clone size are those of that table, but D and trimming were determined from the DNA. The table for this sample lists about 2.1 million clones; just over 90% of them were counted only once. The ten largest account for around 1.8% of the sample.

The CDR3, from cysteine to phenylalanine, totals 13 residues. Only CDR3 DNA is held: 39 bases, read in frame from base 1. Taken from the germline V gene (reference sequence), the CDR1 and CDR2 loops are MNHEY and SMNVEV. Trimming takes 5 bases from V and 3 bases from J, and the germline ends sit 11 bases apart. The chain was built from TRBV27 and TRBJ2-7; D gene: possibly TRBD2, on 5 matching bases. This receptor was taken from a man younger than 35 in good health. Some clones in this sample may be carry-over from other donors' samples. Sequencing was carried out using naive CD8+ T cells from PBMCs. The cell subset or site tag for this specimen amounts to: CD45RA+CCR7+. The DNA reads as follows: TGTGCCAGCAGTCTTGGCGAGGGCTACGAGCAGTACTTC. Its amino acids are CASSLGEGYEQYF.